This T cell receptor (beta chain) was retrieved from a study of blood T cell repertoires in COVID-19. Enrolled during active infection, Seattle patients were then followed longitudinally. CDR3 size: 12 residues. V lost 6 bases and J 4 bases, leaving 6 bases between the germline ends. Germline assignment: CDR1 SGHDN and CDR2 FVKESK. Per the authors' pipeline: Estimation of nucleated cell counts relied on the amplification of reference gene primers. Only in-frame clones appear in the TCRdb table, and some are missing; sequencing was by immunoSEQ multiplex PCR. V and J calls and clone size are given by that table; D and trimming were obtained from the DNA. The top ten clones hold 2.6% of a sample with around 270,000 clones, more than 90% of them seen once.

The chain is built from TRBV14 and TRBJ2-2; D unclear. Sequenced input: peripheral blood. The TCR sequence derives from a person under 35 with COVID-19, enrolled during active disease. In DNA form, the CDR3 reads TGTGCCAGCAGGCTCGGCACCGGGGAGCTGTTTTTT. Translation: CASRLGTGELFF.